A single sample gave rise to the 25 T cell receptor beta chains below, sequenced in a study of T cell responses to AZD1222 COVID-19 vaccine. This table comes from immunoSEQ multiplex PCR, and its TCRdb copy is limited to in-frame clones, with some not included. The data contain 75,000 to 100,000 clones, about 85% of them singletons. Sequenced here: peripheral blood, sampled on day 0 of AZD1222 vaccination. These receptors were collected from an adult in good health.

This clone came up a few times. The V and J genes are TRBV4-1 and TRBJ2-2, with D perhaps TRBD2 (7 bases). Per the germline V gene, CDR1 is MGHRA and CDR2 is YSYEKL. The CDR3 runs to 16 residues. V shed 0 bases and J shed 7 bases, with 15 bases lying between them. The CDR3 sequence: CASSQEGGGVVGELFF. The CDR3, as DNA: TGCGCCAGCAGCCAAGAGGGAGGGGGAGTAGTCGGGGAGCTGTTTTTT.

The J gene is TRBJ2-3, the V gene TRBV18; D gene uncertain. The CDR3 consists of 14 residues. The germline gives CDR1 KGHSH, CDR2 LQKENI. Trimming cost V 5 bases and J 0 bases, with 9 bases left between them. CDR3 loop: CASSRTASTDTQYF. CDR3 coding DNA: TGTGCCAGCTCAAGGACCGCGAGCACAGATACGCAGTATTTT.

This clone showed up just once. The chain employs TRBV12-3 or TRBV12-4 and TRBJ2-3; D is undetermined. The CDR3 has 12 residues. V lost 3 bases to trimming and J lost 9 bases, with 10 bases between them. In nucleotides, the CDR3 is TGTGCCAGCAGTTTTCTCGGGCCGACGCAGTATTTT. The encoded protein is CASSFLGPTQYF.

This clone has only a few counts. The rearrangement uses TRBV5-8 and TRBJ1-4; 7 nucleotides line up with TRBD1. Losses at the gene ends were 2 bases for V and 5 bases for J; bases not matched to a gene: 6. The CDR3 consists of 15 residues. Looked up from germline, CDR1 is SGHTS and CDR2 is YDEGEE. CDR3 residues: CASSFYRGTNEKLFF. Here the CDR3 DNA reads TGTGCCAGCAGCTTCTACAGGGGTACGAATGAAAAACTGTTTTTT.

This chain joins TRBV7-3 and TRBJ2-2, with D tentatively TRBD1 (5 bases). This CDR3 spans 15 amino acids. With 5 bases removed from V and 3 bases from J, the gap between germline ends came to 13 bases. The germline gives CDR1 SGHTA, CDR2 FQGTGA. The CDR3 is CASSPTDSYTGELFF. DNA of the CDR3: TGTGCCAGCAGCCCGACAGACTCTTACACCGGGGAGCTGTTTTTT.

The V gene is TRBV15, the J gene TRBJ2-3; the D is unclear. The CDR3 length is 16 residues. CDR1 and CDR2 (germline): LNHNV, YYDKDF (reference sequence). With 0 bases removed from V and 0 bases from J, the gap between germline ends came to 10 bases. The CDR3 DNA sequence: TGTGCCACCAGCAGAGATAGGCAGGCTAGCACAGATACGCAGTATTTT. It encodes CATSRDRQASTDTQYF.

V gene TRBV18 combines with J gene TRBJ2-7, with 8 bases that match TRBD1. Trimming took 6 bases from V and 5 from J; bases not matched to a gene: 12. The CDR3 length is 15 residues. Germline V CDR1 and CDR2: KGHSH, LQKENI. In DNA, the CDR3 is TGTGCCAGCTCCCCGACTACGGGACAGGTGCACGAGCAGTACTTC. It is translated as CASSPTTGQVHEQYF.

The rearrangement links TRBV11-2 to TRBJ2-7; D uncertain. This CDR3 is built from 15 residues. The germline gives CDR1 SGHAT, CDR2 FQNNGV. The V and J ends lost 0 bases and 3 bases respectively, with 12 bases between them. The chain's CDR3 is CASSLDGQPYYEQYF. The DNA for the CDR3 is TGTGCCAGCAGCTTAGATGGGCAGCCCTACTACGAGCAGTACTTC.

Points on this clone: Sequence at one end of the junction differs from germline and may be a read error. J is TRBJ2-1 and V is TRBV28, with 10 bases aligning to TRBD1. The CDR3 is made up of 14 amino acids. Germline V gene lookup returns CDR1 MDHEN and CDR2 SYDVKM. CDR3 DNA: TGTGCCAGCAGACTCAGCCGGGACAGGGGATTCGGAATCTTC. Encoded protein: CASRLSRDRGFGIF.

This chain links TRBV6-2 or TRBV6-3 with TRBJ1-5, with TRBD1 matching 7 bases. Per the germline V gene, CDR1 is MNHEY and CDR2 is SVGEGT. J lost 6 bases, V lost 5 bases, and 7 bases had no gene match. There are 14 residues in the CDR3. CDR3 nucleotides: TGTGCCAGCAGTAGACAGGGAGGCGGTCAGCCCCAGCATTTT. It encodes CASSRQGGGQPQHF.

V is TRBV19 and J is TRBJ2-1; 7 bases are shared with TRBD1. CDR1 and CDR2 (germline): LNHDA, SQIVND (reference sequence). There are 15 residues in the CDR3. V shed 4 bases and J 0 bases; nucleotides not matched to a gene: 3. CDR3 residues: CASSNRDSSYNEQFF. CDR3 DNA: TGTGCCAGTAGTAACAGGGACAGCTCCTACAATGAGCAGTTCTTC. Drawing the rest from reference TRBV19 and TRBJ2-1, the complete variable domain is DGGITQSPKYLFRKEGQNVTLSCEQNLNHDAMYWYRQDPGQGLRLIYYSQIVNDFQKGDIAEGYSVSREKKESFPLTVTSAQKNPTAFYLCASSNRDSSYNEQFFGPGTRLTVL.

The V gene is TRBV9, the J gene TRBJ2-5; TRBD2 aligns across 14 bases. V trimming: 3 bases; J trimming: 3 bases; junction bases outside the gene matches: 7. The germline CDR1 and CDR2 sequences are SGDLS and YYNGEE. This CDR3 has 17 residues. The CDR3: CASSGWTSGGPEETQYF. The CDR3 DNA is TGTGCCAGCAGCGGATGGACTAGCGGGGGGCCAGAAGAGACCCAGTACTTC.

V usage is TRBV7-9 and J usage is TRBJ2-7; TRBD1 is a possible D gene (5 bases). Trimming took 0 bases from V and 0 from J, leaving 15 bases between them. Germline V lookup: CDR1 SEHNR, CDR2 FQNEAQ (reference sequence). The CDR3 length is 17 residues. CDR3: CASSLAPPGYTSYEQYF. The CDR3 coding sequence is TGTGCCAGCAGCTTAGCGCCGCCAGGGTATACCTCCTACGAGCAGTACTTC.

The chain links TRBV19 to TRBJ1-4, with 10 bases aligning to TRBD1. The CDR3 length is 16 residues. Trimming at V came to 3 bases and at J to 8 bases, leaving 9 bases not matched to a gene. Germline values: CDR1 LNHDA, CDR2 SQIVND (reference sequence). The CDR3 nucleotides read TGTGCCAGTAGTATCCGCGGGGACAGGGGAAACGAAAAACTGTTTTTT. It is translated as CASSIRGDRGNEKLFF.

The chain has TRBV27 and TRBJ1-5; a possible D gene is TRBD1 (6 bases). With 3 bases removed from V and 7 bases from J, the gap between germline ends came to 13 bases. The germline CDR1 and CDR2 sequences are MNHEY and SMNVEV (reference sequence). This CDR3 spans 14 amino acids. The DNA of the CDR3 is TGTGCCAGCAGTTTGGGGCAGGGGTTACAGCCCCAGCATTTT. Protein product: CASSLGQGLQPQHF.

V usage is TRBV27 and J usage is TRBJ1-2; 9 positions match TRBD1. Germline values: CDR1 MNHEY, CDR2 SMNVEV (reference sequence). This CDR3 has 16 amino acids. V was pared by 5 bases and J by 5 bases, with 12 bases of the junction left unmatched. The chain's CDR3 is CASSQFRGQGQYGYTF. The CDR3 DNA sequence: TGTGCCAGCAGTCAGTTCAGAGGACAGGGGCAATATGGCTACACCTTC.

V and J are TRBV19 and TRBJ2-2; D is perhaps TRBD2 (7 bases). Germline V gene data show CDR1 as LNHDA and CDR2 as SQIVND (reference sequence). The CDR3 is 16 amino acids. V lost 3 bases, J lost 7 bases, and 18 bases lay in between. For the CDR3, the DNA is TGTGCCAGTAGTATCGACCGGGGGGCGCAGAGCGGGGAGCTGTTTTTT. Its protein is CASSIDRGAQSGELFF.

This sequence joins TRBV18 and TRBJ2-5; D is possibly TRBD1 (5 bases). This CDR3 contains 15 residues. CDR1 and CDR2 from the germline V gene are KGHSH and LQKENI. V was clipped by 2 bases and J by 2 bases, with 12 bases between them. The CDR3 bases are TGTGCCAGCTCACCAAGACAGTCCTATCAAGAGACCCAGTACTTC. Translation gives CASSPRQSYQETQYF. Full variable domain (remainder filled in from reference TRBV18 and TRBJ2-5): NAGVMQNPRHLVRRRGQEARLRCSPMKGHSHVYWYRQLPEEGLKFMVYLQKENIIDESGMPKERFSAEFPKEGPSILRIQQVVRGDSAAYFCASSPRQSYQETQYFGPGTRLLVL.

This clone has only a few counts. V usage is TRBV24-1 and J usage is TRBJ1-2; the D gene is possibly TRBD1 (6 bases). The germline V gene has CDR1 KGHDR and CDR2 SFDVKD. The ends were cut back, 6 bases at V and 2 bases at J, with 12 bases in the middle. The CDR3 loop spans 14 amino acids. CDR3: CATSRTGTNYGYTF. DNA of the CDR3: TGTGCCACCAGTCGAACCGGGACAAACTATGGCTACACCTTC.

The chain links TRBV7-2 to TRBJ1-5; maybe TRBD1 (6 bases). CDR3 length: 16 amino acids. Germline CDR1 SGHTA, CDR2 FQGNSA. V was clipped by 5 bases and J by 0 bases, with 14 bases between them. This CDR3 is CASSAGTSNSNQPQHF. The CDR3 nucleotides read TGTGCCAGCAGCGCTGGGACATCGAATAGCAATCAGCCCCAGCATTTT.

CDR3 bases: TGTGCCAGCAGCCCAAGGGGGTCGGCGGGTACAGAGACCCAGTACTTC. As protein: CASSPRGSAGTETQYF. V is TRBV11-2 and J is TRBJ2-5; a weak D match, TRBD1 (6 bases). V was trimmed by 5 bases and J by 4 bases, leaving 20 bases between them. This CDR3 is 16 amino acids long. Germline V gene data show CDR1 as SGHAT and CDR2 as FQNNGV. Complete variable domain (other parts from reference TRBV11-2 and TRBJ2-5): EAGVAQSPRYKIIEKRQSVAFWCNPISGHATLYWYQQILGQGPKLLIQFQNNGVVDDSQLPKDRFSAERLKGVDSTLKIQPAKLEDSAVYLCASSPRGSAGTETQYFGPGTRLLVL.

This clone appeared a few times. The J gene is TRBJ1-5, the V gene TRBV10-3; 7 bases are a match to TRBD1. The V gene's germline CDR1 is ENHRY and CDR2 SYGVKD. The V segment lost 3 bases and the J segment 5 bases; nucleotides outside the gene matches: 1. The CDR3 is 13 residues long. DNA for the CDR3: TGTGCCATCAGTGAAGACAGGGATCAGCCCCAGCATTTT. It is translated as CAISEDRDQPQHF.

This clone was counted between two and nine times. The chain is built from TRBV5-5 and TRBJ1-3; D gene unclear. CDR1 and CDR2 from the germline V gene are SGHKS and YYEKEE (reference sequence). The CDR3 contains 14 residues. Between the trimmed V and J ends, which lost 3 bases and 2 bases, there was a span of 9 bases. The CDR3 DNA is TGTGCCAGCAGCTCCCAATGGGCTGGAAACACCATATATTTT. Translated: CASSSQWAGNTIYF.

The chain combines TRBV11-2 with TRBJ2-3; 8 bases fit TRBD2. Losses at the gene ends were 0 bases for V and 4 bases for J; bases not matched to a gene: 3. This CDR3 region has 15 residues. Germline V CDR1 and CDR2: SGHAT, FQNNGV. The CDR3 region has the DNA TGTGCCAGCAGCTTAGAACCGGGGGGGGCAGATACGCAGTATTTT. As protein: CASSLEPGGADTQYF.

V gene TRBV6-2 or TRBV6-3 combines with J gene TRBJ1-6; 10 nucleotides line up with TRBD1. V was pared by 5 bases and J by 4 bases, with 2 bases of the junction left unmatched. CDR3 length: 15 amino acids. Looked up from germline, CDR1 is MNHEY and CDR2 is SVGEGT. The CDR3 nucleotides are TGTGCCAGCAGTACGGGACAGGGGTATAATTCACCCCTCCACTTT. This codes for CASSTGQGYNSPLHF.